The 27 T cell receptor beta chains presented below share a single source sample, sequenced in a study of T cells after yellow fever vaccination. TCRdb used MiXCR to reprocess the 5' RACE reads, holding one entry per CDR3 protein. The sample has hundreds of thousands of distinct CDR3 sequences, roughly an eighth seen once. This material consisted of PBMCs, taken on the day of the yellow fever booster vaccination. The source is a man aged 25-45 years who received the YFV17D yellow fever vaccine.

This clonotype was seen a few times. The chain is built from TRBV23-1 and TRBJ2-7, with 8 bases lining up with TRBD2. TRBV23-1 is an open reading frame, and its role is uncertain. The CDR3 is made up of 14 amino acids. The junction had 1 base not matched to a gene; V was cut back by 0 bases and J by 3 bases. Written as DNA, the CDR3 is TGCGCCAGCAGTCAATCGACTAGCGTCTACGAGCAGTACTTC. Translating gives CASSQSTSVYEQYF.

The chain recombines TRBV5-1 with TRBJ2-3, with 12 bases identical to TRBD2. Germline lookup yields CDR1 SGHRS and CDR2 YFSETQ. CDR3 length equals 14 residues. V was pared by 1 base and J by 7 bases, with 1 base of the junction left unmatched. Here the CDR3 DNA reads TGCGCCAGCAGCTTGACTAGCGGGAGGAATACGCAGTATTTT. Amino acids: CASSLTSGRNTQYF.

Many counts were recorded for this clonotype. V and J are TRBV6-6 and TRBJ2-7; possibly TRBD2 for D (6 bases). The V and J ends lost 9 bases and 3 bases respectively, with 15 bases between them. The V gene's germline CDR1 is MNHNY and CDR2 SVGAGI (reference sequence). The CDR3 has 13 residues. CDR3 DNA: TGTGCCAGACTTGGGGGAGGACTCTACGAGCAGTACTTC. This codes for CARLGGGLYEQYF.

This clonotype came up a few times. The CDR3 protein is CASSFGGPAEQYF. The CDR3 DNA reads TGTGCCAGCAGCTTTGGAGGGCCGGCCGAGCAGTACTTC. The J gene is TRBJ2-7, the V gene TRBV7-8, with D possibly matching TRBD2 (6 bases). V was cut by 3 bases and J by 6 bases, with 12 bases left in between. The CDR3 length is 13 residues. Looked up from germline, CDR1 is SGHVS and CDR2 is FQNEAQ.

This clonotype appeared a few times. The V call is TRBV20-1, the J call TRBJ2-3; 8 nucleotides line up with TRBD2. V shed 6 bases and J 5 bases; nucleotides not matched to a gene: 10. This CDR3 spans 14 amino acids. The V gene's germline CDR1 is DFQATT and CDR2 SNEGSKA (reference sequence). CDR3 amino acids: CSAIKREFLDTQYF. CDR3 sequence (DNA): TGCAGTGCAATTAAGCGGGAGTTTTTAGATACGCAGTATTTT.

Note on this clonotype: This may be a read error: a much more frequent sequence differs by one nucleotide. The V and J genes are TRBV15 and TRBJ1-2, with D tentatively TRBD1 (6 bases). The CDR3 runs to 16 residues. From germline, CDR1 is LNHNV and CDR2 YYDKDF (reference sequence). In DNA form, the CDR3 reads TGTCCCACCAGCAGAGACCACAGGGACATAGACTATGGCTACACCTTC. The encoded protein is CPTSRDHRDIDYGYTF.

This sequence joins TRBV7-6 and TRBJ2-3, with TRBD1 as a possible D gene (6 bases). Deletions cut 9 bases from V and 1 base from J, with 17 bases between. Germline CDR1 reads SGHVS; CDR2 reads FNYEAQ. This CDR3 contains 15 residues. Written as DNA, the CDR3 is TGTGCCAGTGTATCAGGGGCAGGTGGCACAGATACGCAGTATTTT. Protein sequence: CASVSGAGGTDTQYF. The whole variable domain, filled in from reference TRBV7-6 and TRBJ2-3, reads GAGVSQSPRYKVTKRGQDVALRCDPISGHVSLYWYRQALGQGPEFLTYFNYEAQQDKSGLPNDRFSAERPEGSISTLTIQRTEQRDSAMYRCASVSGAGGTDTQYFGPGTRLTVL.

This clonotype showed up just a few times. The chain combines TRBV25-1 with TRBJ2-7; D is undetermined. Germline V gene lookup returns CDR1 MGHDK and CDR2 SYGVNS. The CDR3 runs 12 residues. The V end lost 6 bases, the J end lost 5 bases, and 11 bases lay between the germline ends. In DNA, the CDR3 is TGTGCCAGCAGCGTACGAACAGACGAGCAGTACTTC. Residues: CASSVRTDEQYF.

This clonotype was counted many times. The rearrangement joins TRBV20-1 to TRBJ2-3, with D unclear. Trimming removed 1 base from V and 2 bases from J, with 7 bases in between. This CDR3 is 13 amino acids long. Germline V CDR1 and CDR2: DFQATT, SNEGSKA (reference sequence). Here the CDR3 reads CSARGRSTDTQYF. Here the CDR3 DNA reads TGCAGTGCTAGAGGGCGTTCCACAGATACGCAGTATTTT.

This clonotype has just a few counts. V gene TRBV10-3 combines with J gene TRBJ2-1; 14 bases align to TRBD2. Germline CDR1 and CDR2: ENHRY and SYGVKD. The CDR3 totals 15 residues. Germline trimming cut 11 bases from V and 6 bases from J; bases unmatched to any gene: 9. CDR3 sequence (DNA): TGTGCCGCCACCCTTGGGACTAGCGGGGGCAATGAGCAGTTCTTC. It is translated as CAATLGTSGGNEQFF.

This clonotype has a count of ten or more. This chain links TRBV5-1 with TRBJ2-7; D call uncertain. Per germline, CDR1 SGHRS and CDR2 YFSETQ. The CDR3 loop spans 13 amino acids. The V and J ends lost 0 bases and 3 bases respectively, with 7 bases between them. CDR3 in DNA: TGCGCCAGCAGCTTGGGTGGCTACTACGAGCAGTACTTC. It is translated as CASSLGGYYEQYF. The full variable domain, its missing parts supplied by reference TRBV5-1 and TRBJ2-7, is KAGVTQTPRYLIKTRGQQVTLSCSPISGHRSVSWYQQTPGQGLQFLFEYFSETQRNKGNFPGRFSGRQFSNSRSEMNVSTLELGDSALYLCASSLGGYYEQYFGPGTRLTVT.

The table lists this clonotype with a few counts. The chain recombines TRBV20-1 with TRBJ2-1; 9 positions agree with TRBD2. The V gene end was trimmed by 5 bases and the J gene end by 0 bases; junction bases not matched to a gene: 5. CDR3 length: 15 amino acids. Germline assignment: CDR1 DFQATT and CDR2 SNEGSKA (reference sequence). CDR3 in DNA: TGCAGTGCTCATGGACTAGCGCACTCCTACAATGAGCAGTTCTTC. Its protein product is CSAHGLAHSYNEQFF.

This clonotype has more than one count but fewer than ten. The chain links TRBV7-7 to TRBJ2-1; D is ambiguous. V was pared by 1 base and J by 8 bases, with 12 bases between. CDR1 and CDR2 from the germline V gene are SSHAT and FNYEAQ (reference sequence). The CDR3 loop spans 14 amino acids. Here the CDR3 DNA reads TGTGCCAGCAGCTTAGGGGCTAGGGCCCATGAGCAGTTCTTC. It codes for CASSLGARAHEQFF.

This chain links TRBV3-1 with TRBJ2-1; D is possibly TRBD1 (6 bases). Trimming removed 3 bases at V and 0 bases at J, with 12 bases between. Germline lookup yields CDR1 LGHDT and CDR2 YNNKEL (reference sequence). The CDR3 consists of 16 residues. CDR3 sequence: CASSQGAGSSYNEQFF. The CDR3 DNA is TGTGCCAGCAGCCAGGGGGCGGGCAGCTCCTACAATGAGCAGTTCTTC.

This clonotype was recorded a few times. The V gene is TRBV20-1, the J gene TRBJ2-3; the D is unclear. Germline V gene lookup returns CDR1 DFQATT and CDR2 SNEGSKA (reference sequence). The CDR3 sequence is 12 residues long. Trimming removed 3 bases at V and 3 bases at J, with 7 bases between. The CDR3 nucleotides read TGCAGTGCTAGGCAAACTACAGATACGCAGTATTTT. It encodes CSARQTTDTQYF.

There are a few counts of this clonotype. The chain combines TRBV4-3 with TRBJ1-3; 8 bases align to TRBD1. This CDR3 has 17 amino acids. The V gene end was trimmed by 0 bases and the J gene end by 1 base; junction bases not matched to a gene: 5. Germline V gene lookup returns CDR1 LGHNA and CDR2 YSLEER. The CDR3 DNA follows: TGCGCCAGCAGCCAAGAGGGGCAGGGGGCATCTGGAAACACCATATATTTT. Its translation: CASSQEGQGASGNTIYF.

The table lists this clonotype with many counts. The CDR3 DNA reads as TGTGCCAGCAGTTTAATGGTAGCGGGATTTCATGGTGAGCAGTTCTTC. It specifies CASSLMVAGFHGEQFF. The rearrangement uses TRBV12-3 or TRBV12-4 and TRBJ2-1; 8 bases map to TRBD2. After removal of 2 bases from V and 9 bases from J, the junction contained 12 bases not matched to a gene. The CDR3 is 16 residues long.

Comment on this clonotype: A much bigger clone sits one base away, suggesting this may be a read error. In nucleotides, the CDR3 is TGTGCCAGCAGCCAGGAACTAACGGGAGGGACCCAGTACTTC. Amino acids: CASSQELTGGTQYF. This chain joins TRBV7-2 and TRBJ2-5; TRBD2 aligns across 7 bases. The V segment lost 5 bases and the J segment 7 bases; nucleotides outside the gene matches: 10. Germline CDR1 reads SGHTA; CDR2 reads FQGNSA. This CDR3 is built from 14 residues.

V is TRBV15 and J is TRBJ2-7; either TRBD1 or TRBD2 may supply D (5 bases each). Trimming left V 8 bases short and J 1 base short, with 15 bases between. Germline V gene data show CDR1 as LNHNV and CDR2 as YYDKDF (reference sequence). The length of the CDR3 is 14 residues. CDR3 nucleotides: TGTGCCACCGGACGCGTGGGGGAATCCTACGAGCAGTACTTC. As protein: CATGRVGESYEQYF.

This rearrangement joins TRBV6-6 to TRBJ2-7; 7 bases match TRBD2. After removal of 4 bases from V and 6 bases from J, the junction contained 6 bases not matched to a gene. The length of the CDR3 is 13 residues. Germline-derived CDR1 and CDR2 are MNHNY and SVGAGI (reference sequence). The CDR3 DNA reads as TGTGCCAGCAGTTGGGACTATCCTGGCGAGCAGTACTTC. The encoded protein is CASSWDYPGEQYF.

This clonotype was detected only a few times. The chain is built from TRBV5-6 and TRBJ2-3, with D hard to call. Per the germline V gene, CDR1 is SGHDT and CDR2 is YYEEEE. Trimming stripped 5 bases from V and 0 bases from J, with 13 bases between. The CDR3 sequence is 15 residues long. CDR3 coding DNA: TGTGCCAGCAGTTATGACCCAGGAAGCACAGATACGCAGTATTTT. Encoded protein: CASSYDPGSTDTQYF.

This clonotype was seen only a few times. This chain links TRBV5-1 with TRBJ2-7; possibly TRBD1 or TRBD2 for D (6 bases each). Trimming removed 2 bases at V and 3 bases at J, with 15 bases between. The V gene's germline CDR1 is SGHRS and CDR2 YFSETQ. The CDR3 is 15 residues long. CDR3 protein: CASSLNAGQGYEQYF. The CDR3 coding sequence is TGCGCCAGCAGCTTAAACGCGGGACAAGGCTACGAGCAGTACTTC. Using reference TRBV5-1 and TRBJ2-7 for the parts outside the CDR3, the full variable domain is KAGVTQTPRYLIKTRGQQVTLSCSPISGHRSVSWYQQTPGQGLQFLFEYFSETQRNKGNFPGRFSGRQFSNSRSEMNVSTLELGDSALYLCASSLNAGQGYEQYFGPGTRLTVT.

Only a few counts were recorded for this clonotype. The chain links TRBV7-2 to TRBJ2-3, with TRBD1 identical over 8 bases. The CDR3 is made up of 16 amino acids. Per the germline V gene, CDR1 is SGHTA and CDR2 is FQGNSA. The J segment lost 1 base and the V segment lost 5 bases, leaving 8 bases of the junction unmatched. For the CDR3, the DNA is TGTGCCAGCAGCCAGGGGGCAGGGGTGGGCACAGATACGCAGTATTTT. Protein product: CASSQGAGVGTDTQYF.

The chain links TRBV6-4 to TRBJ2-7; D gene ambiguous. The CDR3 covers 14 residues. Germline V gene sequence: CDR1 MRHNA, CDR2 SNTAGT. The ends were cut back, 2 bases at V and 2 bases at J, with 10 bases in the middle. The CDR3 protein is CASSDSRPTYEQYF. CDR3 DNA sequence: TGTGCCAGCAGTGACAGCAGACCGACCTACGAGCAGTACTTC.

This clonotype was seen ten or more times. This CDR3 reads CASSQGSSGTSGVYEQYF. CDR3 bases: TGTGCCAGCAGCCAAGGGTCTTCGGGGACTAGCGGAGTTTACGAGCAGTACTTC. The rearrangement joins TRBV7-6 to TRBJ2-7, with TRBD2 matching over 11 bases. The CDR3 is made up of 18 amino acids. Looked up from germline, CDR1 is SGHVS and CDR2 is FNYEAQ. V shed 5 bases, J shed 4 bases, and the junction held 16 bases outside the gene matches.

This clonotype has only a few counts. V usage is TRBV5-1 and J usage is TRBJ2-5; 12 bases match TRBD2. Trimming cost V 7 bases and J 5 bases; bases outside gene matches: 6. The CDR3 length is 14 residues. Per germline, CDR1 SGHRS and CDR2 YFSETQ. Written as DNA, the CDR3 is TGCGCCAGCGACACCGGGACTAGCGGGGAGACCCAGTACTTC. As protein: CASDTGTSGETQYF.

In its sample, this clonotype was seen a few times. V and J are TRBV19 and TRBJ2-5; 7 nucleotides agree with TRBD2. The junction had 5 bases not matched to a gene; V was cut back by 5 bases and J by 2 bases. The germline V gene encodes CDR1 LNHDA and CDR2 SQIVND (reference sequence). The CDR3 has 14 amino acids. The CDR3 bases are TGTGCCAGTAGTCAGTCGGGAGGACAAGAGACCCAGTACTTC. Residues: CASSQSGGQETQYF. Drawing the rest from reference TRBV19 and TRBJ2-5, the complete variable domain is DGGITQSPKYLFRKEGQNVTLSCEQNLNHDAMYWYRQDPGQGLRLIYYSQIVNDFQKGDIAEGYSVSREKKESFPLTVTSAQKNPTAFYLCASSQSGGQETQYFGPGTRLLVL.